This T cell receptor beta chain was profiled in a study of radiation and T cells in renal cell carcinoma. General study findings and limits: No pretreatment tumor biopsies were available for baseline clonotypes.

The table came from immunoSEQ multiplex PCR; TCRdb's copy has only in-frame clones and leaves some out. The top ten clones hold about 12% of a sample with 140,000 or so clones, around nine tenths of them seen once. Time point meaning: baseline pretreatment blood. The treatment was: 15 Gy SBRT to primary tumor, nephrectomy 4 weeks later. This clone was observed once. The antigen remains unidentified. Trimming cost V 1 base and J 4 bases, with 10 bases left between them. Germline CDR1 SGHAT, CDR2 FQNNGV. The CDR3 has 14 amino acids. This chain uses TRBV11-2 with TRBJ2-5; TRBD2 might be the D (6 bases). The TCR originated in a woman aged 45-59 years with renal cell carcinoma. Here the sequenced sample was blood, taken from a patient whose treatment included radiotherapy and nephrectomy. CDR3 amino acids: CASSLVRGSETQYF. The CDR3 DNA sequence: TGTGCCAGCAGCTTAGTTCGGGGGTCAGAGACCCAGTACTTC. Looking up the rest from reference TRBV11-2 and TRBJ2-5 gives the full variable domain: EAGVAQSPRYKIIEKRQSVAFWCNPISGHATLYWYQQILGQGPKLLIQFQNNGVVDDSQLPKDRFSAERLKGVDSTLKIQPAKLEDSAVYLCASSLVRGSETQYFGPGTRLLVL.